This TCR beta chain derives from a study of cytomegalovirus exposure and HLA in healthy donors. About the study: Approximately 85 million unique TCRs from HLA-typed donors were held in an early data release. Around four fifths of 398 genotyped donors fell in the Caucasian-associated ancestry cluster.

V was pared by 0 bases and J by 3 bases, with 12 bases between. The CDR3 covers 16 residues. Germline V gives CDR1 SEHNR, CDR2 FQNEAQ (reference sequence). PCR primers comprised 60 Vbeta and 13 Jbeta primers. Assay: immunoSEQ multiplex PCR; the TCRdb copy retains only in-frame clones and omits some. The table has 270,000 or so clones, approximately 91% seen once. The chain combines TRBV7-9 with TRBJ2-1, with D possibly TRBD2 on 5 matching bases. Sequenced sample: PBMCs. The source is a girl aged 2-9 years in good health and CMV-seronegative. CDR3 sequence (DNA): TGTGCCAGCAGCTTAGCCGATGCTAGCCTCTACAATGAGCAGTTCTTC. Encoded protein: CASSLADASLYNEQFF. Full variable domain (outside the CDR3, taken from reference TRBV7-9 and TRBJ2-1): DTGVSQNPRHKITKRGQNVTFRCDPISEHNRLYWYRQTLGQGPEFLTYFQNEAQLEKSRLLSDRFSAERPKGSFSTLEIQRTEQGDSAMYLCASSLADASLYNEQFFGPGTRLTVL.